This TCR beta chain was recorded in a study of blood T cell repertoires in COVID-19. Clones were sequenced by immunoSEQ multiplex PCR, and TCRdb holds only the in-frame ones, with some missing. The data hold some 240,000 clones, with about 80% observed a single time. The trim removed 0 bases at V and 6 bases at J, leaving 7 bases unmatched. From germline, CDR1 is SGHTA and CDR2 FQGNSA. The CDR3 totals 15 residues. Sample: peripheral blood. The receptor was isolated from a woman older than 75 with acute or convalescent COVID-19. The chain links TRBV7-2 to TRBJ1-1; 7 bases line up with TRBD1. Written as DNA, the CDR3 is TGTGCCAGCAGCTTAGCTGTGAACAGGGGCGCTGAAGCTTTCTTT. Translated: CASSLAVNRGAEAFF.